Below, one TCR beta chain is given with its context. Antigen unknown. This entry is derived from a study of molecular identifiers for immune sequencing clone quantification. In the study overall: Replicates partitioned RNA from around 20,000 or 100,000 naive CD8 cells into five parts, sequencing four.

From the PCR reads, TCRdb called clonotypes with MiXCR, one entry per CDR3 protein. The sample consists of about 640,000 distinct CDR3 sequences, 15% to 20% of them appearing once. Overall study findings and caveats: Clones of above 20 RNA copies carried over 97% of effector molecules; in naive cells they carried under 1%.

The germline CDR1 and CDR2 sequences are SGHTA and FQGTGA. V lost 4 bases to trimming and J lost 4 bases; unmatched junction nucleotides: 5. The CDR3 contains 16 residues. Sorting was used to obtain naive CD8 T cells (CD8+CD4-CCR7+CD45RA+). This receptor was taken from a human donor in good health. Some libraries in this study had Jurkat cell RNA spiked in. The sample taken for sequencing was naive CD8+ T cells from blood, with Jurkat cell RNA spiked in. Subset of the sample: FACS-sorted CD8+CD4-CCR7+CD45RA+ naive T cells. This rearrangement joins TRBV7-3 to TRBJ2-1, with 12 bases identical to TRBD2. The CDR3 loop reads CASSSTSGRKYNEQFF. In DNA, the CDR3 is TGTGCCAGCAGCTCTACTAGCGGGAGGAAATACAATGAGCAGTTCTTC.